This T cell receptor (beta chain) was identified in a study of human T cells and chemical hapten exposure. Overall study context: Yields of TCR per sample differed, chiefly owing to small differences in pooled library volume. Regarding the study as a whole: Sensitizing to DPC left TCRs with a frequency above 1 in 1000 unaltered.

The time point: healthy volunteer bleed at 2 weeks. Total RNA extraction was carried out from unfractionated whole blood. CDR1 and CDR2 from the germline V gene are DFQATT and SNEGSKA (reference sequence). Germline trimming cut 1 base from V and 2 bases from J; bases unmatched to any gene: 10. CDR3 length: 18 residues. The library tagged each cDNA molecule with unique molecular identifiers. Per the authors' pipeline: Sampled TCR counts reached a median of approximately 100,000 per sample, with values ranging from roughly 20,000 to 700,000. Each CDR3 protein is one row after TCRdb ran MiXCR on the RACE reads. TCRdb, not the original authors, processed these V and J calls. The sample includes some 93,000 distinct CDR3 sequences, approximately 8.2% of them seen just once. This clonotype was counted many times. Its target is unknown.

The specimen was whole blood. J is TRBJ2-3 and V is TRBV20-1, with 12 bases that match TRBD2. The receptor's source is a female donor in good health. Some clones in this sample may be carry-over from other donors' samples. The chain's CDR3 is CSARAVMGLAGLTDTQYF. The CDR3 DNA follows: TGCAGTGCTAGAGCAGTTATGGGACTAGCGGGCCTCACAGATACGCAGTATTTT.